This is a list of T cell receptor beta chains from one sample in a study of T cells in Graves' hyperthyroidism and ophthalmopathy. TCRdb itself ran the multiplex PCR reads through MiXCR, one entry per CDR3 protein. The repertoire holds 350,000 to 400,000 distinct CDR3 sequences, with more than 11% as singletons. Material: blood. The receptor set was obtained from a woman aged 55-75 years with Graves' hyperthyroidism. Each CDR3 is given with its conserved first and last residue. The D gene is left open where the match is weak. Clone size is not always given. Where it is, it says once, few, many or a class for expanded clones.

clone size,CDR3 length,J gene,D gene,V gene,CDR3 DNA,CDR3 protein
-,12,TRBJ1-5,-,TRBV6-1,TGTGCCAGCAGGAACGGGATCCAGCCCCAGCATTTT,CASRNGIQPQHF
few,12,TRBJ2-5,-,TRBV7-2,TGTGCCAGCAGCTATGTTTCGGAGACCCAGTACTTC,CASSYVSETQYF
-,16,TRBJ1-5,TRBD1,TRBV6-1,TGTGCCAGCAGTTATTTGGACAGGGTGCTCGATCAGCCCCAGCATTTT,CASSYLDRVLDQPQHF
many,13,TRBJ2-3,-,TRBV28,TGTGCCAGCATCCCGCAAGACACAGATACGCAGTATTTT,CASIPQDTDTQYF
few,14,TRBJ1-5,-,TRBV7-9,TGTGCCAGCAGCGATGGGACCGGGAGTCAGCCCCAGCATTTT,CASSDGTGSQPQHF
-,13,TRBJ1-1,-,TRBV2,TGTGCCAGCAGAGTGACGGCGAACACTGAAGCTTTCTTT,CASRVTANTEAFF
once,14,TRBJ1-2,-,TRBV6-1,TGTGCCAGCAGTGATTTGACCGCCTTCTATGGCTACACCTTC,CASSDLTAFYGYTF
-,12,TRBJ2-1,-,TRBV6-2/TRBV6-3,TGTGCCGGCAGTTGGACCTACAATGAGCAGTTCTTC,CAGSWTYNEQFF
-,15,TRBJ2-7,TRBD1,TRBV19,TGTGCCAGTAGTATAGGCAGGGACAGCTCCTACGAGCAGTACTTC,CASSIGRDSSYEQYF
few,16,TRBJ2-1,TRBD2,TRBV7-6,TGTGCCAGCAGCAAGGGACTAGCGGCCTCCTACAATGAGCAGTTCTTC,CASSKGLAASYNEQFF
-,14,TRBJ1-1,-,TRBV12-3/TRBV12-4,TGTGCCAGCAGTTTAGGGGGTTATAAAGAAAAAGGTTTCTTT,CASSLGGYKEKGFF
many,19,TRBJ1-3,TRBD1,TRBV28,TGTGCCAGCACCCTAGGAGGGTCCGGACAGGGACCAGTTAGAAACACCATATATTTT,CASTLGGSGQGPVRNTIYF
-,15,TRBJ1-3,-,TRBV19,TGTGCCAGTAGTATGGGCCCGTGGTCTGGAAACACCATATATTTT,CASSMGPWSGNTIYF
-,15,TRBJ2-3,TRBD1,TRBV27,TGTGCCAGCAGCTTCGGGACAGTAGACACAGATACGCAGTATTTT,CASSFGTVDTDTQYF
-,13,TRBJ2-2,-,TRBV7-9,TGTGCCAGACAGGTCGCGAACACCGGGGAGCTGTTTTTT,CARQVANTGELFF
-,12,TRBJ2-1,-,TRBV19,TGTGCCAGTAGTATGGGACCACGGACTTTGTTCTTC,CASSMGPRTLFF
many,13,TRBJ2-7,TRBD1,TRBV7-8,TGTGCCAGCAGCTGGGACAGGGGGGGCGAGCAGTACTTC,CASSWDRGGEQYF
many,15,TRBJ2-3,-,TRBV11-2,TGTGCCAGCAGCTTAGTGCTAGCAGGGTACGGTGCGCAGTATTTT,CASSLVLAGYGAQYF
many,15,TRBJ2-3,TRBD2,TRBV20-1,TGCAGTGGCCATCACCCGGGACTAGCGGCAGATACGCAGTATTTT,CSGHHPGLAADTQYF
-,14,TRBJ1-2,-,TRBV12-3/TRBV12-4,TGTGCCAGCAGCCTCGGGACCGATAACTATGGCTACACCTTC,CASSLGTDNYGYTF
many,14,TRBJ2-1,-,TRBV7-6,TGTGCCAGCAGCCACTCGGCGGGGCCGGATGAGCAGTTCTTC,CASSHSAGPDEQFF
few,16,TRBJ2-7,TRBD1,TRBV12-3/TRBV12-4,TGTGCCAGCAGTTTATATGTGGGACAGGGGATCGACGAGCAGTACTTC,CASSLYVGQGIDEQYF
many,15,TRBJ2-1,-,TRBV12-5,TGTGCTAGTGGGCCATGGGTATCCTCCTACAATGAGCAGTTCTTC,CASGPWVSSYNEQFF
-,15,TRBJ1-2,-,TRBV7-9,TGTGCCAGCAGCTTAGCTGGACGGGGGGACTATGGCTACACCTTC,CASSLAGRGDYGYTF
-,16,TRBJ2-1,-,TRBV15,TGTGCCACCAGCAGAGGGCTAGGGAGCTCCTACAATGAGCAGTTCTTC,CATSRGLGSSYNEQFF
many,16,TRBJ2-3,-,TRBV19,TGTGCCAGTAGTATAGGCCCCGGGGTCAACACAGATACGCAGTATTTT,CASSIGPGVNTDTQYF
many,14,TRBJ2-1,-,TRBV10-3,TGTGCCATCAGTGAAGGTAGCGGCTACAATGAGCAGTTCTTC,CAISEGSGYNEQFF
many,16,TRBJ1-3,TRBD1,TRBV18,TGTGCCAGCTCACCTACCCGGACAGGCTCTGGAAACACCATATATTTT,CASSPTRTGSGNTIYF
many,15,TRBJ2-7,TRBD1,TRBV11-2,TGTGCCAGCAGCTTAGATCCGGGACAGACTTACGAGCAGTACTTC,CASSLDPGQTYEQYF
-,15,TRBJ2-1,-,TRBV19,TGTGCCAGTAGTATCGCGGGACCCCACCACAATGAGCAGTTCTTC,CASSIAGPHHNEQFF
few,17,TRBJ1-3,-,TRBV14,TGTGCCAGCAGCCGAACAGGGTCGGGCTACTCTGGAAACACCATATATTTT,CASSRTGSGYSGNTIYF
-,13,TRBJ1-3,-,TRBV27,TGTGCCAGCAGAGGGGGCTCTGGAAACACCATATATTTT,CASRGGSGNTIYF
few,14,TRBJ1-5,TRBD1,TRBV6-1,TGTGCCAGCAGCCGGGACAGTCGGAATCAGCCCCAGCATTTT,CASSRDSRNQPQHF
-,13,TRBJ1-3,-,TRBV19,TGTGCCACCTCAGAGTCGGGTGGAAACACCATATATTTT,CATSESGGNTIYF
-,14,TRBJ1-5,-,TRBV18,TGTGCCAGCTCACGACAGTATAGCAATCAGCCCCAGCATTTT,CASSRQYSNQPQHF
few,14,TRBJ1-1,-,TRBV3-1,TGTGCCAGCACCCCTCAGGTATCGAACACTGAAGCTTTCTTT,CASTPQVSNTEAFF
few,18,TRBJ2-6,-,TRBV7-8,TGTGCCAGCAGCTTACCGGGACTGGACTTCTCTGGGGCCAACGTCCTGACTTTC,CASSLPGLDFSGANVLTF
few,16,TRBJ1-5,TRBD1,TRBV7-8,TGTGCCAGCAGCTTGGGGGACAGAGAGTTGTGGCAGCCCCAGCATTTT,CASSLGDRELWQPQHF
many,15,TRBJ2-5,TRBD2,TRBV11-2,TGTGCCAGCAGCTCCGGACTAGGACACAGAGAGACCCAGTACTTC,CASSSGLGHRETQYF
many,17,TRBJ1-6,-,TRBV6-1,TGTGCCAGCAGAGCACACAGGCAGAGCTCCTATAATTCACCCCTCCACTTT,CASRAHRQSSYNSPLHF
many,16,TRBJ2-3,-,TRBV3-1,TGTGCCAGCAGCCCCGGCCGAGGGATTCACACAGATACGCAGTATTTT,CASSPGRGIHTDTQYF
few,15,TRBJ2-1,TRBD2,TRBV10-3,TGTGCCATCAGTGAGGTAGCTGCGGGGGACAATGAGCAGTTCTTC,CAISEVAAGDNEQFF
many,16,TRBJ1-2,-,TRBV7-9,TGTGCCAGCAGCTTAGCCCTTTCACTCCCAACGAACGGCTACACCTTC,CASSLALSLPTNGYTF
many,10,TRBJ1-1,-,TRBV12-3/TRBV12-4,TGTGCCAGCAAAACCACTGAAGCTTTCTTT,CASKTTEAFF
-,14,TRBJ2-5,TRBD1,TRBV20-1,TGCAGTGCTAGCCTACAGGGGGTCCAAGAGACCCAGTACTTC,CSASLQGVQETQYF
-,14,TRBJ1-1,TRBD1,TRBV27,TGTGCCAGCAGTCCAGGACAGGGATGGACTGAAGCTTTCTTT,CASSPGQGWTEAFF
many,13,TRBJ1-2,-,TRBV20-1,TGCAGTGCCATCCGGGCCTCCGGAGCGGGCTACACCTTC,CSAIRASGAGYTF
few,15,TRBJ2-1,TRBD1,TRBV5-4,TGTGCCAGCAGCCCCGGACAGGCAACCTACAATGAGCAGTTCTTC,CASSPGQATYNEQFF
many,16,TRBJ2-1,TRBD2,TRBV7-9,TGTGCCAGCAGCCCATACGGCAAGCGGGGCGGTAATGAGCAGTTCTTC,CASSPYGKRGGNEQFF
many,12,TRBJ2-1,-,TRBV18,TGTGCCAGCTCACCAAGAGCTCTGAAGCAGTTCTTC,CASSPRALKQFF
many,17,TRBJ1-5,TRBD1,TRBV19,TGTGCCAGTAGTACGCCCGGGGGGACAGTGAATTTCAAGCCCCAGCATTTT,CASSTPGGTVNFKPQHF